This is a list of T cell receptor beta chains from one sample in a study of blood T cell repertoires in COVID-19. Assay: immunoSEQ multiplex PCR; the TCRdb copy retains only in-frame clones and omits some. Of hundreds of thousands of clones in the sample, over 75% were seen once. The sequenced material came from PBMCs or T cells enriched from blood (not recorded which). These TCRs come from a young man who had recovered from COVID-19. The CDR3 runs from the conserved cysteine through the conserved F or W. D genes are given only for firm matches. Not all rows give a size; the values are once, few, many and, for expanded clones, a class.

abundance	d_gene	v_gene	j_gene	CDR3aa	CDR3nt
NA	NA	TRBV28	TRBJ1-6	CASSETGLPGSPLHF	TGTGCCAGCAGTGAGACGGGACTCCCGGGTTCACCCCTCCACTTT
NA	NA	TRBV10-3	TRBJ2-5	CAISESVSQETQYF	TGTGCCATCAGTGAGAGTGTCAGCCAAGAGACCCAGTACTTC
NA	NA	TRBV2	TRBJ2-7	CASSDRRYEQYF	TGTGCCAGCAGCGACAGGCGGTACGAGCAGTACTTC
NA	NA	TRBV28	TRBJ1-1	CASSPEPGYTEAFF	TGTGCCAGCAGTCCCGAGCCGGGTTACACTGAAGCTTTCTTT
NA	NA	TRBV27	TRBJ1-5	CASSGAGNQPQHF	TGTGCCAGCAGTGGAGCAGGCAATCAGCCCCAGCATTTT
NA	TRBD2	TRBV27	TRBJ2-5	CASSFGTSAQETQYF	TGTGCCAGCAGTTTCGGGACTAGCGCCCAAGAGACCCAGTACTTC
NA	TRBD1	TRBV28	TRBJ1-1	CASSLGFQGEREAFF	TGTGCCAGCAGTTTAGGTTTTCAGGGGGAGAGAGAAGCTTTCTTT
few	TRBD1	TRBV29-1	TRBJ2-5	CSVEDHRGETQYF	TGCAGCGTTGAAGATCACAGGGGGGAGACCCAGTACTTC
NA	TRBD2	TRBV5-1	TRBJ2-2	CASSPLTGTSYTGELFF	TGCGCCAGCAGCCCCCTGACCGGGACTAGCTATACCGGGGAGCTGTTTTTT
NA	NA	TRBV12-3/TRBV12-4	TRBJ2-1	CASSQGLLGWQFF	TGTGCCAGCAGTCAAGGACTACTAGGTTGGCAGTTCTTC
NA	TRBD2	TRBV5-1	TRBJ2-7	CASSEGLAGAFYEQYF	TGCGCCAGCAGCGAGGGACTAGCGGGAGCCTTCTACGAGCAGTACTTC
NA	NA	TRBV4-1	TRBJ2-2	CASSQDGSITNTGELFF	TGCGCCAGCAGCCAAGATGGGAGCATAACGAACACCGGGGAGCTGTTTTTT
NA	NA	TRBV12-3/TRBV12-4	TRBJ2-5	CASRSSYQETQYF	TGTGCCAGCAGATCTTCGTACCAAGAGACCCAGTACTTC
NA	TRBD1	TRBV10-3	TRBJ1-5	CAISEQGAFGQPQHF	TGTGCCATCAGTGAACAGGGGGCATTTGGTCAGCCCCAGCATTTT